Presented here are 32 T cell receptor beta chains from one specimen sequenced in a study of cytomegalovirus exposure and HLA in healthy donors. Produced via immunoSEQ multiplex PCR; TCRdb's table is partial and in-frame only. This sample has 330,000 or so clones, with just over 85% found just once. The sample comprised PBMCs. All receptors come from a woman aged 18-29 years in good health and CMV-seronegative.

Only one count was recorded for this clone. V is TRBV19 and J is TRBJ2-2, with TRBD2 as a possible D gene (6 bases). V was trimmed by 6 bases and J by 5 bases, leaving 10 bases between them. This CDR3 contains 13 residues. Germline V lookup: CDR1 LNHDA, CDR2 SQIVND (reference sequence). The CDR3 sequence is CASRGTVTGELFF. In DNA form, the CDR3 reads TGTGCCAGTAGGGGGACTGTAACCGGGGAGCTGTTTTTT.

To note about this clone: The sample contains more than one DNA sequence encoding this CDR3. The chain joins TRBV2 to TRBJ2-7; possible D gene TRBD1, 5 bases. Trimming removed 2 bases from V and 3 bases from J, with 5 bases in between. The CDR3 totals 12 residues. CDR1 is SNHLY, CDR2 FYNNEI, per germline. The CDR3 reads CASSEQGYEQYF. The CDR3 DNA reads TGTGCCAGCAGTGAACAGGGCTACGAGCAGTACTTC.

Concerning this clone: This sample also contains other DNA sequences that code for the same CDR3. The CDR3 DNA reads as TGTGCCAGCAGTCTAGCGGGAACCTACGAGCAGTACTTC. Amino acids: CASSLAGTYEQYF. The rearrangement joins TRBV6-5 to TRBJ2-7, with 9 bases identical to TRBD2. Germline trimming cut 5 bases from V and 2 bases from J; bases unmatched to any gene: 1. Germline loops: CDR1 MNHEY, CDR2 SVGAGI. This CDR3 comprises 13 residues.

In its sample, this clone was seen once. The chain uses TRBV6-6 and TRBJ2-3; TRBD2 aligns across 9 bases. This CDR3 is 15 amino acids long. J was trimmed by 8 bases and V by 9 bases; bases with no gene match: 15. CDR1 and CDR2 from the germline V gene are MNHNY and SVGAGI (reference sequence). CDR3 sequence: CASSSVVAGVATQYF. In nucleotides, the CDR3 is TGTGCCAGTTCGTCGGTGGTAGCGGGAGTAGCTACGCAGTATTTT.

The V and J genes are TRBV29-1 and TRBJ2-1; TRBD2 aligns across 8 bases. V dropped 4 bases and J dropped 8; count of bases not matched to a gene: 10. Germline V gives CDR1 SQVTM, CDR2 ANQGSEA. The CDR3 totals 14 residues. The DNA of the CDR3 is TGCAGCGTTGGGGCGGGAGGTCTCCTCGATGAGCAGTTCTTC. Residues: CSVGAGGLLDEQFF.

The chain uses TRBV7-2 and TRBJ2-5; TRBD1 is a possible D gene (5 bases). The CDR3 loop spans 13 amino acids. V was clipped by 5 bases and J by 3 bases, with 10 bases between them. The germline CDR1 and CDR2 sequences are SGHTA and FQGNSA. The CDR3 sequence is CASSRDSEETQYF. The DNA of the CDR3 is TGTGCCAGCAGCCGAGACAGCGAAGAGACCCAGTACTTC.

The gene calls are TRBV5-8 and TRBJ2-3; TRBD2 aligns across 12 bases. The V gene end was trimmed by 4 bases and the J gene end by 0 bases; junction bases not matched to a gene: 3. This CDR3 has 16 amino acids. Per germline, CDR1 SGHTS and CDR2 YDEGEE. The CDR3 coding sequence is TGTGCCAGCAGCCCGACTAGCGGGGGTAGCACAGATACGCAGTATTTT. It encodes CASSPTSGGSTDTQYF. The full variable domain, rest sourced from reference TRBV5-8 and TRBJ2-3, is EAGVTQSPTHLIKTRGQQATLRCSPISGHTSVYWYQQALGLGLQFLLWYDEGEERNRGNFPPRFSGRQFPNYSSELNVNALELEDSALYLCASSPTSGGSTDTQYFGPGTRLTVL.

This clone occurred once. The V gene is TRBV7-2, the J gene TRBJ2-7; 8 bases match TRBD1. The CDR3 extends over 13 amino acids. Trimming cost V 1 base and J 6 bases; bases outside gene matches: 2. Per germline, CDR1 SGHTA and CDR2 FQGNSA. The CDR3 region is CASSLVQGGEQYF. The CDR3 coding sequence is TGTGCCAGCAGCTTAGTACAGGGGGGCGAGCAGTACTTC.

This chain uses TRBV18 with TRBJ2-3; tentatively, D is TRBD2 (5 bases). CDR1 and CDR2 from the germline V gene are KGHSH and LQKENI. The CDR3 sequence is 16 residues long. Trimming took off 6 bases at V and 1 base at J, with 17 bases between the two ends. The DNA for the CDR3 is TGTGCCAGCTCTAAATCGGCGGGTTTCGGCACAGATACGCAGTATTTT. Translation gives CASSKSAGFGTDTQYF. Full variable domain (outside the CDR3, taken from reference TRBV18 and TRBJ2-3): NAGVMQNPRHLVRRRGQEARLRCSPMKGHSHVYWYRQLPEEGLKFMVYLQKENIIDESGMPKERFSAEFPKEGPSILRIQQVVRGDSAAYFCASSKSAGFGTDTQYFGPGTRLTVL.

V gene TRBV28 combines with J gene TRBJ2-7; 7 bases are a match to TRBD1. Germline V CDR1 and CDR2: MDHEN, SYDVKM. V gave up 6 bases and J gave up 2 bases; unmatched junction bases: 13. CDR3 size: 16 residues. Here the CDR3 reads CASRETGSILPYEQYF. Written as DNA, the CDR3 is TGTGCCAGCAGGGAGACAGGGAGCATACTCCCCTACGAGCAGTACTTC.

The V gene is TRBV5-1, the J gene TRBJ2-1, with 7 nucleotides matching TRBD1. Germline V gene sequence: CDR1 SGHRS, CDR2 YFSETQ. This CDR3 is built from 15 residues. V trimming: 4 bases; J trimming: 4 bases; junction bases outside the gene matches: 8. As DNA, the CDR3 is TGCGCCAGCAGCCAGGACGGGACAGAGTACAATGAGCAGTTCTTC. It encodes CASSQDGTEYNEQFF.

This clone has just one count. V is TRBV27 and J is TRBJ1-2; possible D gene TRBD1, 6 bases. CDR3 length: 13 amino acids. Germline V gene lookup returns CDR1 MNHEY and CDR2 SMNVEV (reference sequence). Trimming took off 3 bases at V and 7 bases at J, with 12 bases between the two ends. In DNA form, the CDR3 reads TGTGCCAGCAGTTTTGTACAGGGAACTGGCTACACCTTC. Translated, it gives CASSFVQGTGYTF.

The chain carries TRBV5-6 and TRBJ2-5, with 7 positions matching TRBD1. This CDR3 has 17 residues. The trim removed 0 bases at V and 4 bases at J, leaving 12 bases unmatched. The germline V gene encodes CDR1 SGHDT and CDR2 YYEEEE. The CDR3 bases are TGTGCCAGCAGCTTGGGCAAAGGGACAGCCGTACGAGAGACCCAGTACTTC. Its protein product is CASSLGKGTAVRETQYF. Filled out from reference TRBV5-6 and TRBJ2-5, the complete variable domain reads DAGVTQSPTHLIKTRGQQVTLRCSPKSGHDTVSWYQQALGQGPQFIFQYYEEEERQRGNFPDRFSGHQFPNYSSELNVNALLLGDSALYLCASSLGKGTAVRETQYFGPGTRLLVL.

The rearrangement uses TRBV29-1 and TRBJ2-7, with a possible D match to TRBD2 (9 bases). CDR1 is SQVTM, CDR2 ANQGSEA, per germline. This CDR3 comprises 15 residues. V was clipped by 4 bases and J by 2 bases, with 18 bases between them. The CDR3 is CSVVRGPSGAYEQYF. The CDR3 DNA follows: TGCAGCGTTGTCAGGGGGCCTAGCGGGGCCTACGAGCAGTACTTC.

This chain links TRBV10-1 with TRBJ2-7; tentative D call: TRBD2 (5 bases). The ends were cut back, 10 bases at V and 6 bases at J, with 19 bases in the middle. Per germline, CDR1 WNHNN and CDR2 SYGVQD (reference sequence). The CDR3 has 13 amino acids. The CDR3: CATGWGEFGEQYF. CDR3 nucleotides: TGCGCCACCGGGTGGGGAGAGTTCGGCGAGCAGTACTTC.

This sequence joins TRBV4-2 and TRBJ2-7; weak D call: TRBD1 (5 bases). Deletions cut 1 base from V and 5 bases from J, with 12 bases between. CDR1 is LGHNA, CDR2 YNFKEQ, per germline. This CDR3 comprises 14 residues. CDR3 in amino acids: CASSQGVGADEQYF. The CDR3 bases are TGTGCCAGCAGCCAAGGGGTAGGGGCCGACGAGCAGTACTTC.

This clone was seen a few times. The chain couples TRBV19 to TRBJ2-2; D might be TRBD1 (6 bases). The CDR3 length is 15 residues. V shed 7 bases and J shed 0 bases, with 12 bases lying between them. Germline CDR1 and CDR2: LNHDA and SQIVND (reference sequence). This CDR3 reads CASNTGYANTGELFF. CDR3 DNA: TGTGCCAGTAACACAGGGTACGCGAACACCGGGGAGCTGTTTTTT.

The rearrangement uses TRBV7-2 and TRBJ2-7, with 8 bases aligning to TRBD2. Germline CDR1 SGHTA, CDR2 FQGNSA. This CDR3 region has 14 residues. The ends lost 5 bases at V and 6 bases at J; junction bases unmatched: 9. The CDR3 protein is CASSPAAGVAEQYF. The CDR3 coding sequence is TGTGCCAGCAGCCCCGCAGCGGGAGTTGCCGAGCAGTACTTC.

Here the CDR3 reads CASSSTTLNEQFF. The CDR3 DNA reads TGTGCCAGCAGCTCTACTACCCTCAATGAGCAGTTCTTC. The chain has TRBV7-6 and TRBJ2-1, with D unresolved. Between the trimmed V and J ends, which lost 4 bases and 6 bases, there was a span of 10 bases. Germline CDR1 SGHVS, CDR2 FNYEAQ. The CDR3 sequence is 13 residues long.

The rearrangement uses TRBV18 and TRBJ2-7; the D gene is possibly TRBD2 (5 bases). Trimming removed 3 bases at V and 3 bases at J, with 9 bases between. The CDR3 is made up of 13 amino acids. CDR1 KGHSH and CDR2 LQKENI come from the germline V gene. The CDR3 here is CASSPPGNYEQYF. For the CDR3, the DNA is TGTGCCAGCTCACCCCCGGGGAACTACGAGCAGTACTTC.

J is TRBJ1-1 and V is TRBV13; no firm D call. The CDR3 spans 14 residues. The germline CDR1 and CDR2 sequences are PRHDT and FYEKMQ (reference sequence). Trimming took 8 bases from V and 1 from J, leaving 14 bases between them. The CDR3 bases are TGTGCCAGCCAAGCTTACGGGAAGAACACTGAAGCTTTCTTT. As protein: CASQAYGKNTEAFF.

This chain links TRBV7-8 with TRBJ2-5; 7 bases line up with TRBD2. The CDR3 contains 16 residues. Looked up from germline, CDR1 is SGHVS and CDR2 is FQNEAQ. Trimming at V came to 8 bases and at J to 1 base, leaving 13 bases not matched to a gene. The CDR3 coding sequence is TGTGCCAGCGGTGAGGGACTACACGGGGCCCAAGAGACCCAGTACTTC. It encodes CASGEGLHGAQETQYF.

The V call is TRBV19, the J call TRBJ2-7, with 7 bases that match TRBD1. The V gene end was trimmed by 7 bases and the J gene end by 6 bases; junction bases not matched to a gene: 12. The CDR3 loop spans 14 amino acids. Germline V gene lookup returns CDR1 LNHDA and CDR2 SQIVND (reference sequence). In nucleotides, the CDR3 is TGTGCCAGTAAAGGACAGGCCGGAGGCCGCGAGCAGTACTTC. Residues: CASKGQAGGREQYF.

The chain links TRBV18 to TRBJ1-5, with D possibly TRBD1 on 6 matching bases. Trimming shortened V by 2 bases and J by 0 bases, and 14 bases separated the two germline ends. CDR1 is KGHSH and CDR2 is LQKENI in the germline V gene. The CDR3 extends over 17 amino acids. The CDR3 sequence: CASSPTAGVISNQPQHF. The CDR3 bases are TGTGCCAGCTCACCAACCGCAGGGGTCATTAGCAATCAGCCCCAGCATTTT.

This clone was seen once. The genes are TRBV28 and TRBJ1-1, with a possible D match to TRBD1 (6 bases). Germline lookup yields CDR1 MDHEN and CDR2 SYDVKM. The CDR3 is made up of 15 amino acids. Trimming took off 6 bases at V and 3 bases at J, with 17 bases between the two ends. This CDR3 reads CASSLRGGGYTEAFF. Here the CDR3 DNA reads TGTGCCAGCAGCTTGCGGGGGGGCGGGTACACTGAAGCTTTCTTT.

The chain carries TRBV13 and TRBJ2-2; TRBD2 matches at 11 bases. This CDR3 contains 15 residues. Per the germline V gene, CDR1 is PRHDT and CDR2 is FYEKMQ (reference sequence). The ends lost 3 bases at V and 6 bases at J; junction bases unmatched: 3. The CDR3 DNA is TGTGCCAGCAGCTTGACTAGCGGGACGCCCGGGGAGCTGTTTTTT. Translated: CASSLTSGTPGELFF.

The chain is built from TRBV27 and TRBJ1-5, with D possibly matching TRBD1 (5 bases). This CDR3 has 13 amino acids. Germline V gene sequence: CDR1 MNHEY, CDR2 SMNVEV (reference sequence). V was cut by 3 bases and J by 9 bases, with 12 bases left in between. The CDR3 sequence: CASSFGRARPQHF. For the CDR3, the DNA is TGTGCCAGCAGTTTCGGCAGGGCCCGGCCCCAGCATTTT.

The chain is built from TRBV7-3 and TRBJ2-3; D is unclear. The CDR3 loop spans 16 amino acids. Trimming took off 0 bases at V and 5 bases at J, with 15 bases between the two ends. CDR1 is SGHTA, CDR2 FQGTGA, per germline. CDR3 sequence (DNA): TGTGCCAGCAGCTTAACTAGACTCAAGACGGTAGATACGCAGTATTTT. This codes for CASSLTRLKTVDTQYF.

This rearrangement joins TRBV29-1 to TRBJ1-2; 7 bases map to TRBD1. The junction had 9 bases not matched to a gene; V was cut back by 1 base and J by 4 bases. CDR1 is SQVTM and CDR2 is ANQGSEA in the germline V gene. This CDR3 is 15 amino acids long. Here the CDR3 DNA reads TGCAGCGTTGAAGTGACAGGGCATTCGAGCTATGGCTACACCTTC. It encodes CSVEVTGHSSYGYTF.

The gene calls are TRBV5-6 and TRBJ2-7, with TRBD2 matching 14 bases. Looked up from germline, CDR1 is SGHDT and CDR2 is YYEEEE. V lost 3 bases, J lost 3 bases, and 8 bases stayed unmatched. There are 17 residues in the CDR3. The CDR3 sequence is CASSWGTSGSLGYEQYF. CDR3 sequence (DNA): TGTGCCAGCAGCTGGGGGACTAGCGGGAGTTTAGGCTACGAGCAGTACTTC.

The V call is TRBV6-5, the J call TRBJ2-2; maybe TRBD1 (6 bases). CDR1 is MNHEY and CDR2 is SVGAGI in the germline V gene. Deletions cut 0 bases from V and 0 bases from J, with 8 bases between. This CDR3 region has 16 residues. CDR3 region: CASSYSGTPNTGELFF. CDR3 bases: TGTGCCAGCAGTTACTCGGGGACACCGAACACCGGGGAGCTGTTTTTT.

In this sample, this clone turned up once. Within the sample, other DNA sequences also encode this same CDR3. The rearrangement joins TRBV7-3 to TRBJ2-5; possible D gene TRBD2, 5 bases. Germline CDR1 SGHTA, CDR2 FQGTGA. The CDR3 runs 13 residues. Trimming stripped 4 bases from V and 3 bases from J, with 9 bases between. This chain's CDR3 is CASSSPGEETQYF. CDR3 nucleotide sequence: TGTGCCAGCAGCTCTCCCGGGGAAGAGACCCAGTACTTC.